Listed below are T cell receptor beta chains from one sample, sequenced in a study of cytomegalovirus exposure and HLA in healthy donors. This table comes from immunoSEQ multiplex PCR, and its TCRdb copy is limited to in-frame clones, with some not included. Reported are about 140,000 clones; the ten largest clones contain around 0.96%. The sample taken for sequencing was PBMCs. The receptors originated from a male donor in good health and CMV-seronegative. The CDR3 runs from the conserved cysteine through the conserved F or W. A D gene is named only where the DNA matches it firmly.

v_gene: TRBV5-6; d_gene: TRBD2; j_gene: TRBJ2-1; CDR3aa: CASSLGLLADNEQFF; CDR3nt: TGTGCCAGCAGCTTGGGACTACTAGCGGACAATGAGCAGTTCTTC
v_gene: TRBV7-6; d_gene: TRBD1; j_gene: TRBJ2-4; CDR3aa: CASSKGAGQGSSGNIQYF; CDR3nt: TGTGCCAGCAGTAAAGGGGCCGGACAGGGGTCGAGCGGAAACATTCAGTACTTC
v_gene: TRBV13; d_gene: -; j_gene: TRBJ2-1; CDR3aa: CASSSESLRLASNEQFF; CDR3nt: TGTGCCAGCAGCTCAGAGAGTTTGAGGCTAGCGTCCAATGAGCAGTTCTTC
v_gene: TRBV30; d_gene: TRBD1; j_gene: TRBJ1-5; CDR3aa: CAWSADRGNQPQHF; CDR3nt: TGTGCCTGGAGTGCTGACAGGGGAAATCAGCCCCAGCATTTT
v_gene: TRBV9; d_gene: -; j_gene: TRBJ2-5; CDR3aa: CASSVLSRGETQYF; CDR3nt: TGTGCCAGCAGCGTACTCTCCCGGGGAGAGACCCAGTACTTC
v_gene: TRBV5-1; d_gene: TRBD1; j_gene: TRBJ2-2; CDR3aa: CASSRGQGKAGELFF; CDR3nt: TGCGCCAGCAGCCGGGGACAGGGGAAGGCCGGGGAGCTGTTTTTT
v_gene: TRBV29-1; d_gene: -; j_gene: TRBJ2-3; CDR3aa: CSVDWLGAQYF; CDR3nt: TGCAGCGTTGACTGGCTAGGGGCGCAGTATTTT
v_gene: TRBV23-1; d_gene: TRBD1; j_gene: TRBJ1-1; CDR3aa: CASSQSDRANTEAFF; CDR3nt: TGCGCCAGCAGTCAATCAGACAGGGCGAACACTGAAGCTTTCTTT
v_gene: TRBV5-1; d_gene: TRBD1; j_gene: TRBJ2-7; CDR3aa: CASSLETGTGPGEQYF; CDR3nt: TGCGCCAGCAGCTTAGAGACCGGGACAGGACCTGGGGAGCAGTACTTC
v_gene: TRBV2; d_gene: -; j_gene: TRBJ2-7; CDR3aa: CASTAKAPVYEQYF; CDR3nt: TGTGCCAGCACAGCGAAGGCCCCAGTCTACGAGCAGTACTTC
v_gene: TRBV18; d_gene: -; j_gene: TRBJ1-4; CDR3aa: CASSDPDEKLFF; CDR3nt: TGTGCCAGCTCAGATCCGGATGAAAAACTGTTTTTT
v_gene: TRBV6-5; d_gene: -; j_gene: TRBJ2-7; CDR3aa: CASRSGVIVYEQYF; CDR3nt: TGTGCCAGCCGATCCGGGGTGATAGTCTACGAGCAGTACTTC
v_gene: TRBV5-4; d_gene: -; j_gene: TRBJ2-7; CDR3aa: CASSLSEKSYEQYF; CDR3nt: TGTGCCAGCAGCTTGTCGGAGAAATCCTACGAGCAGTACTTC
v_gene: TRBV9; d_gene: -; j_gene: TRBJ2-3; CDR3aa: CASSVEANRGDTQYF; CDR3nt: TGTGCCAGCAGCGTAGAGGCCAACCGGGGGGATACGCAGTATTTT
v_gene: TRBV5-6; d_gene: TRBD2; j_gene: TRBJ2-4; CDR3aa: CASSRVGTTAKNIQYF; CDR3nt: TGTGCCAGCAGCCGGGTGGGGACTACGGCCAAAAACATTCAGTACTTC
v_gene: TRBV15; d_gene: -; j_gene: TRBJ2-4; CDR3aa: CATSEAKNIQYF; CDR3nt: TGTGCCACCAGCGAGGCCAAAAACATTCAGTACTTC
v_gene: TRBV18; d_gene: -; j_gene: TRBJ2-7; CDR3aa: CASSPGATTYEQYF; CDR3nt: TGTGCCAGCTCACCGGGGGCAACTACCTACGAGCAGTACTTC
v_gene: TRBV30; d_gene: -; j_gene: TRBJ1-1; CDR3aa: CAWSSGVNTEAFF; CDR3nt: TGTGCCTGGAGTTCAGGGGTGAACACTGAAGCTTTCTTT
v_gene: TRBV9; d_gene: TRBD1; j_gene: TRBJ2-4; CDR3aa: CASSADRGMNIQYF; CDR3nt: TGTGCCAGCAGCGCGGACAGGGGAATGAACATTCAGTACTTC
v_gene: TRBV30; d_gene: TRBD2; j_gene: TRBJ2-3; CDR3aa: CAWRRLASKSDTQYF; CDR3nt: TGTGCCTGGCGCCGACTAGCCTCGAAATCAGATACGCAGTATTTT
v_gene: TRBV18; d_gene: -; j_gene: TRBJ2-7; CDR3aa: CASSIKDSAYEQYF; CDR3nt: TGTGCCAGCTCAATCAAGGACAGTGCCTACGAGCAGTACTTC
v_gene: TRBV2; d_gene: TRBD1; j_gene: TRBJ2-1; CDR3aa: CASSAGTGVNEQFF; CDR3nt: TGTGCCAGTTCTGCCGGGACAGGAGTCAATGAGCAGTTCTTC
v_gene: TRBV5-1; d_gene: TRBD2; j_gene: TRBJ2-1; CDR3aa: CASSGVAGYNEQFF; CDR3nt: TGCGCCAGCAGCGGGGTAGCGGGGTACAATGAGCAGTTCTTC
v_gene: TRBV6-5; d_gene: TRBD1; j_gene: TRBJ1-6; CDR3aa: CASRGQGSRSPLHF; CDR3nt: TGTGCCAGCAGGGGACAGGGGAGTCGTTCACCCCTCCACTTT
v_gene: TRBV19; d_gene: -; j_gene: TRBJ2-1; CDR3aa: CASSIEVLPTYNEQFF; CDR3nt: TGTGCCAGTAGTATAGAAGTCCTTCCGACATACAATGAGCAGTTCTTC
v_gene: TRBV5-1; d_gene: -; j_gene: TRBJ2-1; CDR3aa: CASSLVAETYNEQFF; CDR3nt: TGCGCCAGCAGCTTGGTAGCGGAGACATACAATGAGCAGTTCTTC
v_gene: TRBV6-1; d_gene: -; j_gene: TRBJ1-4; CDR3aa: CASRERQNEKLFF; CDR3nt: TGTGCCAGCAGGGAGAGGCAAAATGAAAAACTGTTTTTT
v_gene: TRBV9; d_gene: TRBD1; j_gene: TRBJ1-5; CDR3aa: CASSRTGGNQPQHF; CDR3nt: TGTGCCAGCAGCCGCACAGGGGGCAATCAGCCCCAGCATTTT
v_gene: TRBV9; d_gene: -; j_gene: TRBJ1-1; CDR3aa: CASNPAGPHTEAFF; CDR3nt: TGTGCCAGCAATCCGGCGGGGCCCCATACTGAAGCTTTCTTT
v_gene: TRBV6-5; d_gene: -; j_gene: TRBJ2-7; CDR3aa: CASSTSGGPQYEQYF; CDR3nt: -
v_gene: TRBV5-6; d_gene: TRBD1; j_gene: TRBJ1-4; CDR3aa: CASTGQPNEKLFF; CDR3nt: TGTGCCAGTACGGGACAGCCTAATGAAAAACTGTTTTTT
v_gene: TRBV10-3; d_gene: TRBD1; j_gene: TRBJ1-5; CDR3aa: CAISIDRGGGQPQHF; CDR3nt: TGTGCCATCAGTATAGACAGGGGAGGAGGGCAGCCCCAGCATTTT
v_gene: TRBV10-3; d_gene: -; j_gene: TRBJ1-5; CDR3aa: CAISESEGLGGNQPQHF; CDR3nt: TGTGCCATCAGTGAGTCCGAGGGTTTGGGAGGCAATCAGCCCCAGCATTTT
v_gene: TRBV11-2; d_gene: -; j_gene: TRBJ1-4; CDR3aa: CASSLGSLGDEKLFF; CDR3nt: TGTGCCAGCAGCTTAGGTTCCCTAGGGGATGAAAAACTGTTTTTT
v_gene: TRBV20-1; d_gene: -; j_gene: TRBJ2-1; CDR3aa: CSARMLAEQFF; CDR3nt: TGCAGTGCTAGAATGCTAGCGGAGCAGTTCTTC
v_gene: TRBV6-6; d_gene: -; j_gene: TRBJ1-1; CDR3aa: CASRQGNTEAFF; CDR3nt: TGTGCCAGCAGACAGGGCAACACTGAAGCTTTCTTT
v_gene: TRBV29-1; d_gene: TRBD1; j_gene: TRBJ1-2; CDR3aa: CSVEDFPDRVPYGYTF; CDR3nt: TGCAGCGTTGAAGATTTCCCGGACAGGGTCCCCTATGGCTACACCTTC
v_gene: TRBV30; d_gene: TRBD1; j_gene: TRBJ1-6; CDR3aa: CAWSVSRTQGASYNSPLHF; CDR3nt: TGTGCCTGGAGTGTTTCCCGGACTCAGGGGGCTTCCTATAATTCACCCCTCCACTTT
v_gene: TRBV29-1; d_gene: -; j_gene: TRBJ1-1; CDR3aa: CSVAGRGETEAFF; CDR3nt: TGCAGCGTTGCTGGTCGGGGAGAGACTGAAGCTTTCTTT
v_gene: TRBV19; d_gene: -; j_gene: TRBJ2-7; CDR3aa: CASSMQVGYEQYF; CDR3nt: TGTGCCAGTAGTATGCAAGTCGGGTACGAGCAGTACTTC
v_gene: TRBV15; d_gene: -; j_gene: TRBJ1-1; CDR3aa: CATRPQGTKSTEAFF; CDR3nt: TGTGCCACCAGACCCCAAGGGACTAAGAGCACTGAAGCTTTCTTT
v_gene: TRBV6-1; d_gene: -; j_gene: TRBJ2-2; CDR3aa: CASSEAQATNTGELFF; CDR3nt: TGTGCCAGCAGTGAAGCACAGGCGACGAACACCGGGGAGCTGTTTTTT
v_gene: TRBV15; d_gene: -; j_gene: TRBJ2-7; CDR3aa: CATSTGLLSYEQYF; CDR3nt: TGTGCCACCAGCACAGGGTTATTGTCCTACGAGCAGTACTTC
v_gene: TRBV6-1; d_gene: -; j_gene: TRBJ1-3; CDR3aa: CASSGTTTGNTIYF; CDR3nt: TGTGCCAGCAGTGGAACGACAACTGGAAACACCATATATTTT